This T cell receptor beta chain was observed in a study of shared clonotypes between healthy human individuals (TCRdb year 2020). Regarding the study in general: A few men and a couple of women, aged 18 to 49 years, made up the cohort. Per donor, three plates each were used for CD4 naive and CD4 memory, two for CD8 naive, and one for CD8 memory. The study deeply sequenced blood TCR repertoires of roughly five healthy adults to estimate repertoire size and the extent of clonotype sharing between individuals. To increase sequencing depth and limit assay-specific biases, TCR repertoire library preparation and sequencing were carried out by different laboratories using diverse techniques. Between about 0.85 and 8.9 billion PBMCs per donor were obtained by leukapheresis. The investigation overall reported the following: Larger estimated clonotype richness was generally found for naive subsets than for memory subsets. Rarefaction of sorted-subset datasets indicated incomplete sequencing despite the large sequencing depth. Because the study included a small number of donors, the genetic and exposure-history diversity represented was limited. Compared with non-shared clonotypes, the clonotypes found in all four sorted-subset donors had higher generation probabilities. About 4.5% of naive CD4, roughly 3.5% of naive CD8, roughly 2.4% of memory CD4, and 0.35% to 0.5% of memory CD8 clonotypes were shared across several donors. Only blood was sampled, and tissue TCR repertoires likely differ from those in blood. Pairwise subsampling indicated that sequencing depth was expected to affect the degree of clonotype sharing among donors.

With respect to this clone: The antigen it recognizes is unknown. Within one base of it there is no much larger clone, and no base qualities were kept.

V is trimmed back by 5 bases and J by 5 bases, and the junction contains 8 bases that no gene match accounts for. The germline V gene provides CDR1 SNHLY and CDR2 FYNNEI. Its CDR3 holds 15 amino acids, cysteine through phenylalanine. The kept DNA is CDR3 alone, 45 bases in frame from the first base. The donors were healthy, HIV-negative adults who had no recently reported acute infections or vaccinations. All donors were Caucasian adults living in Nashville, Tennessee, USA. CD4+ T cells were enriched through magnetic negative selection, after which naive cells were positively selected on CD45RA and the remaining negative fraction served as the memory subset. After blood collection by leukapheresis, PBMCs were isolated using Ficoll-Histopaque density gradient centrifugation and then cryopreserved in the vapor phase of liquid nitrogen. Analytical flow cytometry was used to check the purity and quantity of each magnetically sorted T cell population. From each sorted fraction, genomic DNA was isolated and quantified by UV absorbance on a Nanodrop 2000c.

Using the deep immunoSEQ assay, multiplex PCR amplified TCR CDR3 regions from genomic DNA. Extracted genomic DNA from each cell subset was distributed evenly across all wells of several immunoSEQ 96-well plates, and each plate was treated as a replicate. For sorted subsets, around 200 ng genomic DNA, equal to 30,000 or so T cell genomes, was loaded into each replicate PCR. The purified libraries were quantified using a Qubit 3.0 fluorometer, sized with a Bioanalyzer 2100, and then quantified again using the KAPA Library Quantification kit. Every immunoSEQ 96-well plate was sequenced on a separate single-read 150-cycle Illumina NextSeq 550 flow cell. In the authors' own workflow: The immunoSEQ output contained only junctional sequences without quality scores, so filtering could not match that applied to full-length reads. Sequences were annotated with PyIR, a Python wrapper for IgBLAST v1.9, using IMGT germline references to assign V/J genes and CDR3. Reads with weak V/J assignments (E-value above 1e-6), missing CDR3, stop codons, out-of-frame junctions, or ambiguous translated residues were removed. V3J clonotypes were defined as sequences sharing an identical inferred V gene, J gene, and CDR3 amino acid sequence. To compute the percentage overlap between repertoires, the number of shared unique clonotypes was divided by the size of the smaller repertoire. Repertoire richness was assessed with RTK rarefaction, the Chao1 estimator, and Recon v2.1 estimates of unobserved clonotypes. Generation probabilities for all TCRbeta clonotypes obtained by the gDNA method from a handful of donors were computed using OLGA. TCRdb limited this immuneACCESS table to in-frame rearrangements with V and J called. A share of clones is missing; checked studies link under half to unresolved V genes, and the rest is unexplained. D and trimming were read from the DNA, whereas the V and J calls and clone size are those reported in that table. The table for this sample lists over a million clones; approximately 98.5% of them were counted only once. The ten largest clones capture about 0.4% of the sample.

The chain employs TRBV2 and TRBJ2-7, and 11 junction bases match TRBD1. The TCR comes from a man aged 30 to 45 in good health. Sequencing input: naive CD4+ T cells sorted from blood. The cell subset or site tag for this specimen amounts to: CD45RA+ positively selected. CDR3 reads: CASSRDRGRVDEQYF. The DNA is as follows: TGTGCCAGCAGTCGGGACAGGGGGAGAGTGGACGAGCAGTACTTC.